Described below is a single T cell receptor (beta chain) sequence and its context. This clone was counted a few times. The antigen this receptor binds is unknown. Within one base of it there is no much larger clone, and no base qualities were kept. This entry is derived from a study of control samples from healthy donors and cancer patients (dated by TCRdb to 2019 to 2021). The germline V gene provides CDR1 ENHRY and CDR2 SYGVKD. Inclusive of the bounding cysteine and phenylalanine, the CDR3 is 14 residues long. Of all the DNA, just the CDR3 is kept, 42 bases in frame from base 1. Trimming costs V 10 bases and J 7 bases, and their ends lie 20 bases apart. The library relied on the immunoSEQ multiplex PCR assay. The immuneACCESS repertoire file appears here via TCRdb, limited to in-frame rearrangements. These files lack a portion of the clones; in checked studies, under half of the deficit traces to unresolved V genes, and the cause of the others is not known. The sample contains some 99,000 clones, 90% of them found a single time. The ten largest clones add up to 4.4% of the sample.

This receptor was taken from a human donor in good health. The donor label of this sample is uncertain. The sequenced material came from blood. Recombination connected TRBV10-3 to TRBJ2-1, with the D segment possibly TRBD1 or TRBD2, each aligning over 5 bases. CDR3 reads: CASAGTEIKNEQFF. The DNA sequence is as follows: TGTGCCAGCGCCGGGACGGAGATAAAGAATGAGCAGTTCTTC.